This is a list of T cell receptor beta chains from one sample in a study of blood T cell repertoires in COVID-19. Libraries were prepared by immunoSEQ multiplex PCR; TCRdb keeps only in-frame clonotypes and omits some of them. This table holds about 260,000 clones, approximately 90% found once. Sequenced sample: peripheral blood. These receptors were obtained from a man aged 55 to 69 who had recovered from COVID-19. Both conserved end residues are part of each CDR3. The D gene is left open where the match is weak. Some rows have no size entry. The others give once, few or many, or a class for an expanded clone.

>TRBJ1-4|once|NA|TRBV27
CASSLGRGDEKLFF
TGTGCCAGCAGTTTGGGTAGGGGTGATGAAAAACTGTTTTTT
>TRBJ2-7|NA|NA|TRBV21-1
CASSKGRGTGSFDEQYF
TGTGCCAGCAGCAAAGGTCGGGGGACAGGGTCGTTCGACGAGCAGTACTTC
>TRBJ2-3|once|TRBD2|TRBV5-3
CARSLAPLAGGSDTQYF
TGTGCCAGAAGCTTGGCCCCACTGGCGGGGGGATCAGATACGCAGTATTTT
>TRBJ1-2|few|TRBD1|TRBV2
CASRGTGYGYTF
TGTGCCAGCAGGGGGACAGGGTATGGCTACACCTTC
>TRBJ1-6|NA|NA|TRBV9
CASSGGHDNSPLHF
TGTGCCAGCAGCGGGGGACACGATAATTCACCCCTCCACTTT
>TRBJ1-1|NA|NA|TRBV29-1
CSALPGWHTEAFF
TGCAGCGCCTTACCAGGGTGGCACACTGAAGCTTTCTTT
>TRBJ1-2|NA|NA|TRBV5-6
CASSFQARVYGYTF
TGTGCCAGCAGCTTCCAGGCCAGGGTCTATGGCTACACCTTC
>TRBJ1-5|NA|NA|TRBV6-5
CASSYSGGGNQPQHF
TGTGCCAGCAGTTACTCGGGGGGAGGTAATCAGCCCCAGCATTTT
>TRBJ1-5|NA|NA|TRBV19
CASSIGISNQPQHF
TGTGCCAGTAGTATCGGGATTAGCAATCAGCCCCAGCATTTT
>TRBJ2-5|NA|NA|TRBV7-2
CASSLGVAGNPSMETQYF
TGTGCCAGCAGCTTAGGCGTGGCCGGGAACCCTAGCATGGAGACCCAGTACTTC
>TRBJ1-6|NA|NA|TRBV6-2/TRBV6-3
CASSSDRSIYNSPLHF
TGTGCCAGCAGTTCGGACAGATCGATCTATAATTCACCCCTCCACTTT
>TRBJ2-5|NA|NA|TRBV29-1
CSVGSHGETQYF
TGCAGCGTTGGCAGTCATGGAGAGACCCAGTACTTC
>TRBJ2-7|NA|TRBD1|TRBV20-1
CSASRDRGSHEQYF
TGCAGTGCTAGTCGCGACAGGGGGTCCCACGAGCAGTACTTC
>TRBJ1-2|NA|NA|TRBV29-1
CSVEITTGYGYTF
TGCAGCGTTGAGATAACCACAGGCTATGGCTACACCTTC
>TRBJ1-4|few|TRBD1|TRBV28
CASSSDAGGAGKLFF
TGTGCCAGCAGTTCGGACGCAGGGGGCGCGGGGAAACTGTTTTTT
>TRBJ2-3|once|TRBD2|TRBV3-1/TRBV3-2
CASSQVAGGSTDTQYF
TGTGCCAGCAGCCAAGTAGCGGGGGGGTCCACAGATACGCAGTATTTT
>TRBJ2-5|NA|TRBD1|TRBV11-2
CASSFPGTGVPQETQYF
TGTGCCAGCAGCTTCCCCGGGACAGGGGTCCCCCAAGAGACCCAGTACTTC
>TRBJ2-6|NA|TRBD1|TRBV27
CASGLEGAYGANVLTF
TGTGCCAGTGGGTTAGAGGGGGCGTACGGGGCCAACGTCCTGACTTTC
>TRBJ2-2|NA|NA|TRBV5-1
CASSREGTGELFF
TGCGCCAGCAGCCGAGAGGGAACCGGGGAGCTGTTTTTT
>TRBJ1-1|NA|NA|TRBV27
CASSFYEGTVNTEAFF
TGTGCCAGCAGTTTCTATGAGGGCACCGTCAACACTGAAGCTTTCTTT
>TRBJ1-3|NA|TRBD1|TRBV9
CASSVHRGNGNTIYF
TGTGCCAGCAGTGTACACAGGGGTAATGGAAACACCATATATTTT
>TRBJ1-2|NA|NA|TRBV10-2
CASSAGSGGYTF
TGCGCCAGCAGTGCGGGGTCGGGGGGCTACACCTTC
>TRBJ1-1|few|NA|TRBV14
CASSSHMNTEAFF
TGTGCCAGCAGCTCCCACATGAACACTGAAGCTTTCTTT
>TRBJ1-4|NA|NA|TRBV5-1
CASSSRTGLVATNEKLFF
TGCGCCAGCAGCTCGAGGACGGGATTAGTTGCAACTAATGAAAAACTGTTTTTT
>TRBJ2-3|NA|NA|TRBV24-1
CATSDPLGVSTDTQYF
TGTGCCACCAGTGATCCATTGGGAGTAAGCACAGATACGCAGTATTTT
>TRBJ2-7|NA|TRBD1|TRBV27
CASSASRDRVPYEQYF
TGTGCCAGCAGTGCCTCCCGGGACAGGGTTCCCTACGAGCAGTACTTC
>TRBJ1-1|NA|TRBD1|TRBV10-2
CASRGQPPQNTEAFF
TGCGCCAGCAGGGGACAGCCCCCCCAGAACACTGAAGCTTTCTTT
>TRBJ2-6|NA|NA|TRBV30
CALKTTGSGANVLTF
TGTGCCTTAAAAACGACAGGCTCTGGGGCCAACGTCCTGACTTTC
>TRBJ1-5|once|TRBD1|TRBV9
CASGGQGAFEPQHF
TGTGCCAGCGGAGGACAGGGGGCTTTTGAGCCCCAGCATTTT
>TRBJ1-4|NA|TRBD1|TRBV25-1
CASGPDRGANEKLFF
TGTGCCAGCGGACCCGACAGGGGCGCAAATGAAAAACTGTTTTTT
>TRBJ2-1|NA|NA|TRBV6-5
CASSYWGPDKNEQFF
TGTGCCAGCAGTTACTGGGGCCCTGATAAAAATGAGCAGTTCTTC
>TRBJ1-1|NA|NA|TRBV7-9
CASSPPRGGTEAFF
TGTGCCAGCAGCCCCCCGCGGGGAGGCACTGAAGCTTTCTTT
>TRBJ2-7|once|NA|TRBV4-2
CASSQYSSYEQYF
TGTGCCAGCAGCCAATACTCCTCGTACGAGCAGTACTTC
>TRBJ2-7|NA|TRBD1|TRBV9
CASSPRAGGPYEQYF
TGTGCCAGCAGCCCCCGTGCAGGGGGCCCCTACGAGCAGTACTTC
>TRBJ1-6|NA|TRBD1|TRBV29-1
CSVKTGTSNSPLHF
TGCAGCGTGAAGACAGGGACTAGTAATTCACCCCTCCACTTT
>TRBJ1-2|NA|NA|TRBV9
CASRIDGGGYTF
TGTGCCAGCAGGATAGACGGGGGAGGCTACACCTTC
>TRBJ1-1|NA|NA|TRBV14
CASSQAGVNTEAFF
TGTGCCAGCAGCCAAGCAGGGGTGAACACTGAAGCTTTCTTT
>TRBJ2-7|few|NA|TRBV7-2
CASSLVRGGEQYF
TGTGCCAGCAGCTTAGTTAGGGGAGGCGAGCAGTACTTC
>TRBJ1-5|once|NA|TRBV6-5
CASTHSNQPQHF
TGTGCCAGTACTCATAGCAATCAGCCCCAGCATTTT